Listed below are T cell receptor beta chains from one sample, sequenced in a study of cytomegalovirus exposure and HLA in healthy donors. Profiled with immunoSEQ multiplex PCR; TCRdb holds only in-frame clones, not every one. This sample has 150,000 or so clones, with around 79% found just once. Sequenced: PBMCs. The origin of the receptors is a man aged 30 to 39 in good health and CMV-seropositive. CDR3s include the opening cysteine and the closing phenylalanine or tryptophan. A D gene is named only where the DNA matches it firmly. The size field is filled for only some rows; it gives once, few, many or a size class.

-	TRBV28	TRBD1	TRBJ1-2	CASSRQGSYTF	TGTGCCAGCAGTCGACAGGGAAGCTACACCTTC
-	TRBV4-2	-	TRBJ1-1	CASSQDPRVSEAFF	TGTGCCAGCAGCCAAGACCCGAGGGTCTCTGAAGCTTTCTTT
-	TRBV5-6	-	TRBJ1-5	CASSLGEGSSNQPQHF	TGTGCCAGCAGCTTGGGGGAGGGTTCGAGCAATCAGCCCCAGCATTTT
-	TRBV28	TRBD2	TRBJ2-1	CASSHPLGASGSGNEQFF	TGTGCCAGCAGTCATCCCCTTGGCGCTAGCGGTTCCGGGAATGAGCAGTTCTTC
-	TRBV7-3	-	TRBJ2-7	CASSPSTGPYEQYF	TGTGCCAGCAGCCCTTCGACAGGCCCCTACGAGCAGTACTTC
-	TRBV5-4	TRBD1	TRBJ2-6	CASTTIGRGRPGANVLTF	TGTGCCAGCACCACGATCGGCAGGGGGCGTCCTGGGGCCAACGTCCTGACTTTC
-	TRBV10-3	TRBD1	TRBJ2-7	CAIRGEDRGYEQYF	TGTGCCATCAGGGGGGAGGACAGGGGTTACGAGCAGTACTTC
-	TRBV29-1	-	TRBJ1-1	CSVRALNTEAFF	TGCAGCGTCAGGGCCCTGAACACTGAAGCTTTCTTT
-	TRBV28	-	TRBJ1-5	CASTGGTHQPQHF	TGTGCCAGCACGGGGGGCACCCATCAGCCCCAGCATTTT
-	TRBV6-6	TRBD1	TRBJ2-2	CASIYITGGPGELFF	TGTGCCAGCATTTATATTACAGGGGGCCCCGGGGAGCTGTTTTTT
-	TRBV6-1	TRBD1	TRBJ1-1	CASSEGQGTPLNTEAFF	TGTGCCAGCAGTGAAGGACAGGGGACACCTCTGAACACTGAAGCTTTCTTT
-	TRBV4-3	-	TRBJ1-1	CASSQEDRQSNTEAFF	TGCGCCAGCAGCCAAGAGGATAGACAATCGAACACTGAAGCTTTCTTT
-	TRBV19	-	TRBJ2-2	CASSIVAGELFF	TGTGCCAGTAGTATAGTAGCCGGGGAGCTGTTTTTT
-	TRBV27	TRBD2	TRBJ2-3	CASSSSGGITDTQYF	TGTGCCAGCAGTTCGAGCGGGGGGATCACAGATACGCAGTATTTT
-	TRBV30	TRBD1	TRBJ2-7	CAWTDRGLSYEQYF	TGTGCCTGGACCGACAGGGGCCTTTCCTACGAGCAGTACTTC
-	TRBV18	-	TRBJ1-1	CASSPKAGNTEAFF	TGTGCCAGCTCACCAAAGGCGGGGAACACTGAAGCTTTCTTT
-	TRBV10-3	TRBD1	TRBJ1-2	CAISEGTGQGYGYTF	TGTGCCATCAGTGAGGGGACAGGGCAAGGGTATGGCTACACCTTC
-	TRBV7-2	TRBD1	TRBJ1-2	CASSLSGQGTFSYGYTF	TGTGCCAGCAGCCTCTCGGGACAGGGCACGTTTAGCTATGGCTACACCTTC
-	TRBV27	-	TRBJ2-1	CASSPRELLQGNNEQFF	TGTGCCAGCAGTCCCCGGGAACTACTACAAGGGAACAATGAGCAGTTCTTC
-	TRBV5-6	-	TRBJ1-2	CASSLQRGSGYTF	TGTGCCAGCAGCTTGCAGCGGGGGTCTGGCTACACCTTC
-	TRBV2	-	TRBJ2-3	CASSLGRAAGTQYF	TGTGCCAGCAGTCTCGGTAGGGCTGCGGGCACGCAGTATTTT
-	TRBV9	TRBD1	TRBJ1-1	CASSVLQGSGTEAFF	TGTGCCAGCAGCGTTCTACAGGGGTCCGGCACTGAAGCTTTCTTT
-	TRBV7-2	-	TRBJ1-1	CASRSTVNTEAFF	TGTGCCAGCAGATCAACAGTGAACACTGAAGCTTTCTTT
few	TRBV7-9	-	TRBJ2-5	CASSPGEPQETQYF	TGTGCCAGCAGCCCGGGGGAACCACAAGAGACCCAGTACTTC
-	TRBV6-1	-	TRBJ2-1	CASSEGRTAYNEQFF	TGTGCCAGCAGTGAAGGGAGGACAGCCTACAATGAGCAGTTCTTC
few	TRBV29-1	-	TRBJ2-1	CSVEDQAGFSQFF	TGCAGCGTTGAAGATCAGGCGGGTTTCTCGCAGTTCTTC
once	TRBV11-2	TRBD1	TRBJ1-1	CASSPRQGAMAFF	TGTGCCAGCAGCCCCCGACAGGGGGCGATGGCTTTCTTT
few	TRBV5-1	-	TRBJ1-4	CASRRRGETNEKLFF	TGCGCCAGCAGGCGGAGGGGAGAAACTAATGAAAAACTGTTTTTT
once	TRBV28	-	TRBJ1-2	CASSSLNYGYTF	TGTGCCAGTAGCAGCCTAAACTATGGCTACACCTTC
few	TRBV10-3	-	TRBJ2-1	CAISESSNEQFF	TGTGCCATCAGTGAGTCTAGCAATGAGCAGTTCTTC
-	TRBV5-1	-	TRBJ1-2	CASSTAGGDYGYTF	TGCGCCAGCAGCACCGCGGGTGGTGATTATGGCTACACCTTC
-	TRBV21-1	-	TRBJ1-5	CASSKTSRGFSNQPQHF	TGTGCCAGCAGCAAGACGTCCAGGGGATTTAGCAATCAGCCCCAGCATTTT
few	TRBV7-2	TRBD2	TRBJ2-2	CASSLRTRGTGELFF	TGTGCCAGCAGCTTGAGGACTAGAGGGACCGGGGAGCTGTTTTTT
-	TRBV30	-	TRBJ2-3	CAWSGVTDTQYF	TGTGCCTGGAGTGGAGTCACAGATACGCAGTATTTT
-	TRBV5-5	TRBD1	TRBJ2-5	CASSLGGTGGLEETQYF	TGTGCCAGCAGCTTGGGTGGGACAGGGGGCCTGGAAGAGACCCAGTACTTC
-	TRBV5-1	TRBD1	TRBJ1-3	CASSWGQVPSGNTIYF	TGCGCCAGCAGCTGGGGACAGGTCCCCTCTGGAAACACCATATATTTT
-	TRBV28	TRBD1	TRBJ2-4	CASSQGQSIQYF	TGTGCCAGCAGCCAGGGACAGAGCATTCAGTACTTC
-	TRBV9	TRBD1	TRBJ2-7	CASGVGQGGFYEQYF	TGTGCCAGCGGCGTAGGACAGGGTGGCTTTTACGAGCAGTACTTC
-	TRBV7-8	-	TRBJ2-6	CASSRGSSGANVLTF	TGTGCCAGCAGCAGGGGAAGCTCTGGGGCCAACGTCCTGACTTTC
-	TRBV7-2	TRBD1	TRBJ1-6	CASSLRGQGARNSPLHF	TGTGCCAGCAGCTTAAGGGGACAGGGGGCTCGAAATTCACCCCTCCACTTT
-	TRBV15	-	TRBJ1-2	CATSSSWEYGYTF	TGTGCCACCAGCAGTTCCTGGGAGTATGGCTACACCTTC
-	TRBV7-2	TRBD2	TRBJ2-1	CASSTGLAGGRSSYNEQFF	TGTGCCAGCAGCACCGGACTAGCGGGGGGGAGGAGCTCCTACAATGAGCAGTTCTTC
-	TRBV5-4	-	TRBJ2-2	CASSRPGFGTGELFF	TGTGCCAGCAGCCGGCCGGGGTTCGGCACCGGGGAGCTGTTTTTT
-	TRBV5-8	TRBD1	TRBJ1-2	CASSSKTGGGYTF	TGTGCCAGCAGCTCAAAAACAGGGGGAGGCTACACCTTC
-	TRBV28	TRBD1	TRBJ2-5	CASSPDRGKTQYF	TGTGCCAGCAGCCCAGACAGGGGCAAGACCCAGTACTTC
-	TRBV11-2	-	TRBJ2-5	CASSLPLTISGKTQYF	TGTGCCAGCAGCTTACCGCTGACAATAAGTGGAAAGACCCAGTACTTC
-	TRBV6-1	TRBD2	TRBJ2-7	CASSVIAGVYEQYF	TGTGCCAGCAGTGTAATAGCGGGAGTTTACGAGCAGTACTTC
-	TRBV7-8	-	TRBJ1-2	CASSPTPGNSVYGYTF	TGTGCCAGCAGCCCGACGCCGGGGAATTCTGTATATGGCTACACCTTC
-	TRBV7-9	TRBD2	TRBJ2-1	CASSLDRLAGGVGQFF	TGTGCCAGCAGCTTAGATAGGCTAGCGGGGGGGGTCGGGCAGTTCTTC
-	TRBV12-5	TRBD1	TRBJ2-7	CASGLGQGRRYEQYF	TGTGCTAGTGGTTTGGGACAGGGAAGGAGGTACGAGCAGTACTTC